This TCR beta chain was recovered during a study of type 1 regulatory T cells. About the research overall: An in vitro protocol generated T-allo10, a Tr1-enriched, alloantigen-specific CD4 T cell product. General study points: Tr1 cells had a more restricted TCR repertoire than non-Tr1 cells.

TCRdb re-analysed the reads in MiXCR, keeping a single row per CDR3 protein. The sample has 55,000 to 65,000 distinct CDR3 sequences; 60% to 80% are singletons. Regarding this clonotype: Its antigen remains unidentified.

There are 15 residues in the CDR3. The V end was cut by 3 bases, the J end by 5 bases, with 16 bases between. Germline V CDR1 and CDR2: SGHDN, FVKESK. V usage is TRBV14 and J usage is TRBJ1-1, with D perhaps TRBD1 (6 bases). This TCR was sampled from a human donor in good health. The specimen was cultured non-Tr1 T cells, either the whole culture or a sorted T cell fraction (not recorded which). This CDR3 reads CASSHRTGAATEAFF. The DNA of the CDR3 is TGTGCCAGCAGCCACCGGACGGGGGCGGCGACTGAAGCTTTCTTT.